The T cell receptor (beta chain) under discussion was sequenced for a study of T cell responses to AZD1222 COVID-19 vaccine. Findings and limits, study-wide: It should be noted that donors were predominantly white British and more often female, and clonal diversity was possibly underestimated. At baseline, seropositivity was found in only a handful of AZD1222 recipients.

Germline V gene sequence: CDR1 LNHDA, CDR2 SQIVND (reference sequence). The CDR3 is made up of 13 amino acids. Trimming took off 3 bases at V and 8 bases at J, with 13 bases between the two ends. With respect to this clone: Its antigen is not identified.

The assay was immunoSEQ multiplex PCR, and TCRdb's table has in-frame clones only and misses some. Of about 120,000 clones listed, roughly nine tenths are singletons. Material: peripheral blood, obtained on day 0 of AZD1222 vaccination. The rearrangement uses TRBV19 and TRBJ1-2; D is possibly TRBD1 (5 bases). This clonotype was sampled from an adult in good health. CDR3 in DNA: TGTGCCAGTAGTATCCCTGGAACAGGAGGCTACACCTTC. Translating gives CASSIPGTGGYTF.